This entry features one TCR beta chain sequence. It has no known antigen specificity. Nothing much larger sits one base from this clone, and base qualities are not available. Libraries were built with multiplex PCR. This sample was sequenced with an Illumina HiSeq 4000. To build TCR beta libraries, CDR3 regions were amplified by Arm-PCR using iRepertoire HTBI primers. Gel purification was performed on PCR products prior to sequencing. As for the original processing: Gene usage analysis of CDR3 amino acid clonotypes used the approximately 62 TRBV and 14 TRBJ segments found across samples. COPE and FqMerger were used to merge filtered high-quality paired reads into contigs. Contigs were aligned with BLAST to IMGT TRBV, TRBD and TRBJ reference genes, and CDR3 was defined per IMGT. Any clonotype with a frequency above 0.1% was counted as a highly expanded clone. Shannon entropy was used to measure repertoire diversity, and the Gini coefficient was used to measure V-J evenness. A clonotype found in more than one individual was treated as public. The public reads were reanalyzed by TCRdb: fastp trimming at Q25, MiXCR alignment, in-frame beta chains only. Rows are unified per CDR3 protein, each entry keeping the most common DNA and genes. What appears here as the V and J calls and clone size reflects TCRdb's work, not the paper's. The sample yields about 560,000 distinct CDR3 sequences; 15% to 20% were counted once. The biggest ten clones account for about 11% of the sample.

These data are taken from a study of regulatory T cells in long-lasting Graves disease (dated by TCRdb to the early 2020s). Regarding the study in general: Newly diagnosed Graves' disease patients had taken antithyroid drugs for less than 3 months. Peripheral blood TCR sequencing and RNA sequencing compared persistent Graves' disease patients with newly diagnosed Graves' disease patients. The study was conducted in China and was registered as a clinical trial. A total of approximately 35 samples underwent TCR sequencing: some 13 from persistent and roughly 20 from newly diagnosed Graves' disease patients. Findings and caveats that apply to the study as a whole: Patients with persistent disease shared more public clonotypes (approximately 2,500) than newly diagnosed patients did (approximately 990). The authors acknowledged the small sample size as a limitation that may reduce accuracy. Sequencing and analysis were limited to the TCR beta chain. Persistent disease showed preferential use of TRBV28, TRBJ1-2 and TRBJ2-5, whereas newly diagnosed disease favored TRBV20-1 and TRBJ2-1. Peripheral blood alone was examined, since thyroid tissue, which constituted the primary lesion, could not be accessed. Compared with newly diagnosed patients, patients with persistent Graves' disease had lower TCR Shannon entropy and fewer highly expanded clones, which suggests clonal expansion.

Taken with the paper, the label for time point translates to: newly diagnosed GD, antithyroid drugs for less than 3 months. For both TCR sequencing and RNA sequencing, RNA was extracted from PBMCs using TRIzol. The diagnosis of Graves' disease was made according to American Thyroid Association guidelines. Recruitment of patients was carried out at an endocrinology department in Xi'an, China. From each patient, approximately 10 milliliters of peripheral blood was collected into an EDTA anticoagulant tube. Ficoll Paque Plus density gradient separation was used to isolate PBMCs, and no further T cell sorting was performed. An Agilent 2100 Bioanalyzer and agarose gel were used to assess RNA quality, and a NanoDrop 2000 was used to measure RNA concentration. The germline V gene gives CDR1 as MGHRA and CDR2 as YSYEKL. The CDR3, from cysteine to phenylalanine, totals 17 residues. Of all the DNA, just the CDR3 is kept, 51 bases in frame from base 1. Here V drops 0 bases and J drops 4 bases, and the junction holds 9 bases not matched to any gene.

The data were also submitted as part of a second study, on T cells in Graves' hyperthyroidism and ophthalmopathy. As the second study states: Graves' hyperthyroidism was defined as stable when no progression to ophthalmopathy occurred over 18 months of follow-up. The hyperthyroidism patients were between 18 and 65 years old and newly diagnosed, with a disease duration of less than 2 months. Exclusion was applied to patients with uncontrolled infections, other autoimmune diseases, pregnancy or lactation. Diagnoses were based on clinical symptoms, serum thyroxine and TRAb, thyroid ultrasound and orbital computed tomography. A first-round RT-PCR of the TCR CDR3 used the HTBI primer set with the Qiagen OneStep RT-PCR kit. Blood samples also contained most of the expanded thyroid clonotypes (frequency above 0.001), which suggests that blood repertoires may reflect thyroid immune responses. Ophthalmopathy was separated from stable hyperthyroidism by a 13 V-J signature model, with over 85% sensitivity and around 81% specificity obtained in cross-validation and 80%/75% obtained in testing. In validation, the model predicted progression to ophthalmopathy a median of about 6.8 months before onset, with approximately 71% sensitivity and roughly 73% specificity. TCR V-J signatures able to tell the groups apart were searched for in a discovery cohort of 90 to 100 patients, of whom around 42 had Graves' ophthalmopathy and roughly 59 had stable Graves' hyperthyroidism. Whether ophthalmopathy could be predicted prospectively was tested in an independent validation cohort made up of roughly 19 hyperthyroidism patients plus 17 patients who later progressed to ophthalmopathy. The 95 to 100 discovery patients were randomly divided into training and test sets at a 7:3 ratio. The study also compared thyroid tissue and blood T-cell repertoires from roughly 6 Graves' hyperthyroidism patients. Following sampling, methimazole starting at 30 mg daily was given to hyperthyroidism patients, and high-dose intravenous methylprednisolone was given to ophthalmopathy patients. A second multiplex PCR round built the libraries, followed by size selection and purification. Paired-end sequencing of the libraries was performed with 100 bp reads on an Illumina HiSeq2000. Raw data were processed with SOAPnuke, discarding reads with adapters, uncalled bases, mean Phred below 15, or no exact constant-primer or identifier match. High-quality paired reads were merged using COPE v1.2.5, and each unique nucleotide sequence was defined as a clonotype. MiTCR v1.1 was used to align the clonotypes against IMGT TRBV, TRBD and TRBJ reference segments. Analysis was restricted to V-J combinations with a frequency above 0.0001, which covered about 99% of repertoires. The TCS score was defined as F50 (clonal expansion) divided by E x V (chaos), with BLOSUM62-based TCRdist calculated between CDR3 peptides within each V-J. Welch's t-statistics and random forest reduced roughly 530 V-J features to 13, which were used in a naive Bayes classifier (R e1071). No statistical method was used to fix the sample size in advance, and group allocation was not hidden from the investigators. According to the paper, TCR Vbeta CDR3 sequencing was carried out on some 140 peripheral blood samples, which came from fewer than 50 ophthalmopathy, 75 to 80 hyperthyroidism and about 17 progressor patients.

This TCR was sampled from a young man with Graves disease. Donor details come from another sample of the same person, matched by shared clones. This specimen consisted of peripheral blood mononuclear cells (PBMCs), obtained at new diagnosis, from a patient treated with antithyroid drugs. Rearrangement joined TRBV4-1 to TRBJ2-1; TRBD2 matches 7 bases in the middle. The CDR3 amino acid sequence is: CASSQEGGGVRYNEQFF. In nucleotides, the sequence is TGCGCCAGCAGCCAAGAGGGGGGAGGGGTACGGTACAATGAGCAGTTCTTC.